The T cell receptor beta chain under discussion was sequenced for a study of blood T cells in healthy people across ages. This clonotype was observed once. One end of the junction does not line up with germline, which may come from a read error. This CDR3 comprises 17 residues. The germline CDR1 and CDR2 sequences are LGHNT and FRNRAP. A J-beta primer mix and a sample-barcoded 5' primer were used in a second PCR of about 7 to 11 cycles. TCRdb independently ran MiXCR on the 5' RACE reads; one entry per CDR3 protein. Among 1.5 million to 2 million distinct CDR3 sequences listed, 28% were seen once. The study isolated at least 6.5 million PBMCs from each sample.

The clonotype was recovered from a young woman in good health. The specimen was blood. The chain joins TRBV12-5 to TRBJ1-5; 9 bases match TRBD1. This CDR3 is CVSGATGGTYSNQPQHF. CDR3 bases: TGTGTTAGTGGGGCCACAGGGGGCACATATAGCAATCAGCCCCAGCATTTT.